The 15 T cell receptor beta chains in this list originate from one sample, sequenced in a study of T cell responses to AZD1222 COVID-19 vaccine. Libraries were prepared by immunoSEQ multiplex PCR; TCRdb keeps only in-frame clonotypes and omits some of them. The data hold roughly 140,000 clones, with 88% observed a single time. The sequences come from peripheral blood, collected on day 0 of MenACWY control vaccination. The receptor set was obtained from an adult in good health.

The chain joins TRBV27 to TRBJ2-1; tentative D call: TRBD2 (5 bases). This CDR3 has 16 amino acids. V shed 5 bases and J shed 4 bases, with 18 bases lying between them. Germline CDR1 MNHEY, CDR2 SMNVEV (reference sequence). CDR3 DNA sequence: TGTGCCAGCAGTGCCAATACTAGGCCGTCTTACAATGAGCAGTTCTTC. Residues: CASSANTRPSYNEQFF.

As to this clone: Relative to the germline gene, one junction end is altered; a read error may explain this. The chain uses TRBV5-1 and TRBJ2-5; 8 bases agree with TRBD2. This CDR3 spans 15 amino acids. Germline V CDR1 and CDR2: SGHRS, YFSETQ. For the CDR3, the DNA is TGTGCCAGCAGCGTTTCCGGGACTAGACAAGAGACCCAGTACTTC. Its protein is CASSVSGTRQETQYF.

The genes are TRBV5-6 and TRBJ1-4, with TRBD1 matching over 10 bases. Unmatched junction bases numbered 13, after V lost 4 bases and J lost 7 bases. Germline loops: CDR1 SGHDT, CDR2 YYEEEE. The CDR3 is made up of 17 amino acids. CDR3 sequence (DNA): TGTGCCAGCAGCACGCAGGGACAGGGGCGCGTGGCTGAAAAACTGTTTTTT. Protein product: CASSTQGQGRVAEKLFF. Drawing the rest from reference TRBV5-6 and TRBJ1-4, the complete variable domain is DAGVTQSPTHLIKTRGQQVTLRCSPKSGHDTVSWYQQALGQGPQFIFQYYEEEERQRGNFPDRFSGHQFPNYSSELNVNALLLGDSALYLCASSTQGQGRVAEKLFFGSGTQLSVL.

This clone was observed once. The V and J genes are TRBV5-4 and TRBJ2-7; TRBD2 agrees at 8 bases. With 4 bases clipped from V and 1 base from J, the junction kept 13 bases outside the gene matches. The CDR3 length is 17 residues. Germline CDR1 reads SGHNT; CDR2 reads YYREEE (reference sequence). The CDR3 bases are TGTGCCAGCAGCCCATACCTCGTATCGGGAGGGTCCTACGAGCAGTACTTC. This sequence encodes CASSPYLVSGGSYEQYF.

The genes are TRBV27 and TRBJ1-1; TRBD1 is a possible D gene (6 bases). The CDR3 is 14 amino acids. V was clipped by 2 bases and J by 4 bases, with 11 bases between them. Germline loops: CDR1 MNHEY, CDR2 SMNVEV (reference sequence). The CDR3 here is CASSLGGPITEAFF. CDR3 nucleotide sequence: TGTGCCAGCAGTTTAGGGGGGCCGATCACTGAAGCTTTCTTT.

The rearrangement uses TRBV11-2 and TRBJ2-3; 13 bases are a match to TRBD2. The V gene end was trimmed by 5 bases and the J gene end by 5 bases; junction bases not matched to a gene: 7. The CDR3 extends over 16 amino acids. Germline V gene data show CDR1 as SGHAT and CDR2 as FQNNGV. The CDR3 DNA is TGTGCCAGCAGCCCTAGACTAGCGGGGGGCTTAGATACGCAGTATTTT. Protein sequence: CASSPRLAGGLDTQYF. The variable domain in full, with the rest retrieved from reference TRBV11-2 and TRBJ2-3, is EAGVAQSPRYKIIEKRQSVAFWCNPISGHATLYWYQQILGQGPKLLIQFQNNGVVDDSQLPKDRFSAERLKGVDSTLKIQPAKLEDSAVYLCASSPRLAGGLDTQYFGPGTRLTVL.

The rearrangement joins TRBV11-2 to TRBJ1-2; D is unresolved. CDR1 is SGHAT, CDR2 FQNNGV, per germline. Trimming cost V 5 bases and J 4 bases, with 17 bases left between them. CDR3 size: 15 residues. CDR3: CASSPTWEARYGYTF. The DNA for the CDR3 is TGTGCCAGCAGCCCGACGTGGGAGGCGCGCTATGGCTACACCTTC.

The gene calls are TRBV6-5 and TRBJ2-7, with 10 positions matching TRBD1. The ends lost 5 bases at V and 9 bases at J; junction bases unmatched: 4. Germline CDR1 is MNHEY and CDR2 is SVGAGI. The length of the CDR3 is 12 residues. The CDR3 sequence is CASSNRDRGQYF. Written as DNA, the CDR3 is TGTGCCAGCAGTAACAGGGACAGGGGGCAGTACTTC.

This rearrangement joins TRBV28 to TRBJ2-5; 9 bases line up with TRBD1. After removal of 6 bases from V and 5 bases from J, the junction contained 13 bases not matched to a gene. The CDR3 sequence is 16 residues long. Germline loops: CDR1 MDHEN, CDR2 SYDVKM. Here the CDR3 reads CASSLRGQGLWETQYF. CDR3 nucleotide sequence: TGTGCCAGCAGCTTAAGGGGACAGGGACTCTGGGAGACCCAGTACTTC.

The rearrangement uses TRBV6-5 and TRBJ1-1, with D perhaps matching TRBD1 (5 bases). CDR3 length: 15 amino acids. CDR1 is MNHEY and CDR2 is SVGAGI in the germline V gene. V lost 5 bases and J lost 1, with 14 bases in between. CDR3: CASSLYYGANTEAFF. For the CDR3, the DNA is TGTGCCAGCAGTCTCTACTACGGGGCGAACACTGAAGCTTTCTTT.

The V call is TRBV27, the J call TRBJ1-1; no reliable D call. This CDR3 comprises 16 residues. Germline V CDR1 and CDR2: MNHEY, SMNVEV (reference sequence). V lost 0 bases to trimming and J lost 0 bases, with 11 bases between them. CDR3 residues: CASSLSPGSLNTEAFF. DNA for the CDR3: TGTGCCAGCAGTTTATCGCCGGGCAGCCTGAACACTGAAGCTTTCTTT.

This clone was recorded a few times. The V gene is TRBV12-5, the J gene TRBJ2-1; D possibly matches TRBD1 or TRBD2 (6 bases each). This CDR3 comprises 14 residues. Germline-derived CDR1 and CDR2 are LGHNT and FRNRAP. Trimming took off 1 base at V and 9 bases at J, with 13 bases between the two ends. The CDR3 sequence is CASGLGSGAGEQFF. The CDR3 bases are TGTGCTAGTGGTTTGGGTTCGGGGGCCGGTGAGCAGTTCTTC.

This rearrangement joins TRBV28 to TRBJ2-7; D call uncertain. Trimming pared 3 bases from V and 5 bases from J, leaving 5 bases between. Germline V gives CDR1 MDHEN, CDR2 SYDVKM. This CDR3 comprises 11 residues. The CDR3 loop is CASSFNNEQYF. The DNA of the CDR3 is TGTGCCAGCAGTTTCAACAACGAGCAGTACTTC.

V usage is TRBV6-5 and J usage is TRBJ2-5; tentative D call: TRBD2 (5 bases). V lost 5 bases to trimming and J lost 5 bases, with 12 bases between them. This CDR3 has 13 amino acids. Looked up from germline, CDR1 is MNHEY and CDR2 is SVGAGI. CDR3: CASSTPGGETQYF. CDR3 bases: TGTGCCAGCAGTACCCCGGGCGGGGAGACCCAGTACTTC.

A remark on this clone: A read error may produce the germline difference seen at one junction end. The chain combines TRBV12-3 or TRBV12-4 with TRBJ1-1; D might be TRBD1 (6 bases). CDR3 length: 11 residues. In DNA, the CDR3 is TGTGCCAGCAGACTGCAGGGGAGGGGTGTCTTT. Translation gives CASRLQGRGVF.